Below are 22 T cell receptor beta chains sequenced from a single sample in a study of beta chain features in type 1 diabetes (dated by TCRdb to between 2018 and 2020). The library was made by the immunoSEQ multiplex PCR assay. The entire isolated RNA was reverse transcribed using the High Capacity cDNA Reverse Transcription Kit, and thus expressed TCRB transcripts were sequenced. TCRdb limited this immuneACCESS table to in-frame rearrangements with V and J called. A share of clones is missing; checked studies link under half to unresolved V genes, and the rest is unexplained. In all, the sample holds 150,000 to 170,000 clones, and about 7.3% of those were seen once. 0.65% of the sample is in the top ten clones. Sequencing was performed on central memory CD4+ T cells from blood. These receptors all stem from a man younger than 30 in good health.

This rearrangement joins TRBV6-5 to TRBJ2-7; 8 bases agree with TRBD2. After removal of 6 bases from V and 5 bases from J, the junction contained 3 bases not matched to a gene. The CDR3 runs to 12 residues. Germline V gene sequence: CDR1 MNHEY, CDR2 SVGAGI. The CDR3 loop is CASRASGHEQYF. The CDR3 DNA follows: TGTGCCAGCAGAGCTAGCGGGCACGAGCAGTACTTC.

This clone has ten or more counts. The V call is TRBV30, the J call TRBJ2-7; 7 bases match TRBD1. Trimming removed 3 bases from V and 5 bases from J; junction bases left unmatched: 7. The CDR3 sequence is 13 residues long. Germline V gene lookup returns CDR1 GTSNPN and CDR2 SVGIG (reference sequence). CDR3 nucleotides: TGTGCCTGGAGCACTACAGGGGTTAACGAGCAGTACTTC. This translates into CAWSTTGVNEQYF.

This clone was seen at least ten times. The chain combines TRBV14 with TRBJ2-2, with D unclear. This CDR3 comprises 15 residues. The germline CDR1 and CDR2 sequences are SGHDN and FVKESK. Trimming stripped 0 bases from V and 4 bases from J, with 9 bases between. CDR3 amino acids: CASSQEMRSTGELFF. As DNA, the CDR3 is TGTGCCAGCAGCCAAGAGATGAGGAGCACCGGGGAGCTGTTTTTT.

The chain has TRBV14 and TRBJ2-2, with TRBD2 as a possible D gene (5 bases). Looked up from germline, CDR1 is SGHDN and CDR2 is FVKESK. The CDR3 is 15 amino acids. Between the trimmed V and J ends, which lost 4 bases and 0 bases, there was a span of 9 bases. In DNA form, the CDR3 reads TGTGCCAGCAGCCTCGAGAGGGCGAACACCGGGGAGCTGTTTTTT. This encodes CASSLERANTGELFF.

This clone has a handful of counts. This chain connects TRBV7-3 to TRBJ2-7; D not resolved. Trimming stripped 5 bases from V and 0 bases from J, with 8 bases between. Germline V lookup: CDR1 SGHTA, CDR2 FQGTGA. The CDR3 is 13 residues long. The CDR3 is CASSPPGSYEQYF. For the CDR3, the DNA is TGTGCCAGCAGCCCCCCCGGCTCCTACGAGCAGTACTTC.

Only a few counts were recorded for this clone. This chain links TRBV6-5 with TRBJ1-2; D is uncertain. Per the germline V gene, CDR1 is MNHEY and CDR2 is SVGAGI. The CDR3 totals 14 residues. The V end lost 0 bases, the J end lost 4 bases, and 9 bases lay between the germline ends. Written as DNA, the CDR3 is TGTGCCAGCAGTTACTCGGCAGGCGCCTATGGCTACACCTTC. Translated, it gives CASSYSAGAYGYTF.

CDR3 in DNA: TGTGCCAGCAGCTTAACGGCAGGGGGGTTACAGGAGACCCAGTACTTC. Translated, it gives CASSLTAGGLQETQYF. The chain carries TRBV13 and TRBJ2-5; D is possibly TRBD1 (7 bases). Germline V gene sequence: CDR1 PRHDT, CDR2 FYEKMQ (reference sequence). The CDR3 length is 16 residues. The ends were cut back, 2 bases at V and 5 bases at J, with 18 bases in the middle.

The rearrangement links TRBV5-4 to TRBJ2-3; no clear D gene. Between the trimmed V and J ends, which lost 1 base and 0 bases, there was a span of 12 bases. The V gene's germline CDR1 is SGHNT and CDR2 YYREEE (reference sequence). The CDR3 totals 16 residues. CDR3 DNA: TGTGCCAGCAGCTTGAAGTTGGGCACTAGCACAGATACGCAGTATTTT. Protein product: CASSLKLGTSTDTQYF.

The gene calls are TRBV28 and TRBJ2-2; the match to TRBD1 covers 8 bases. Per the germline V gene, CDR1 is MDHEN and CDR2 is SYDVKM. Losses at the gene ends were 5 bases for V and 0 bases for J; bases not matched to a gene: 11. The CDR3 totals 18 residues. As DNA, the CDR3 is TGTGCCAGCAGTAAATCAACAGGGGGGCTTACGAACACCGGGGAGCTGTTTTTT. Residues: CASSKSTGGLTNTGELFF.

This sequence joins TRBV28 and TRBJ1-4; no clear D. Germline-derived CDR1 and CDR2 are MDHEN and SYDVKM. The V end was cut by 4 bases, the J end by 5 bases, with 14 bases between. CDR3 length: 15 amino acids. Here the CDR3 DNA reads TGTGCCAGCAGTTCTCCATCTGGGGAGAATGAAAAACTGTTTTTT. It specifies CASSSPSGENEKLFF. Looking up the rest from reference TRBV28 and TRBJ1-4 gives the full variable domain: DVKVTQSSRYLVKRTGEKVFLECVQDMDHENMFWYRQDPGLGLRLIYFSYDVKMKEKGDIPEGYSVSREKKERFSLILESASTNQTSMYLCASSSPSGENEKLFFGSGTQLSVL.

The rearrangement links TRBV7-3 to TRBJ2-7; tentative D call: TRBD1 (8 bases). This CDR3 region has 14 residues. V lost 5 bases to trimming and J lost 6 bases, with 17 bases between them. CDR1 and CDR2 from the germline V gene are SGHTA and FQGTGA. The CDR3 loop is CASSLGQGGREQYF. In DNA, the CDR3 is TGTGCCAGCAGCCTTGGACAGGGAGGGCGCGAGCAGTACTTC.

This clone turned up a few times. The chain couples TRBV30 to TRBJ1-6; D may be TRBD1 (6 bases). Germline V CDR1 and CDR2: GTSNPN, SVGIG (reference sequence). The CDR3 runs 13 residues. Trimming removed 0 bases at V and 8 bases at J, with 8 bases between. The CDR3: CAWSVQGDSPLHF. The CDR3 DNA reads as TGTGCCTGGAGTGTACAGGGAGATTCACCCCTCCACTTT.

This clone has a count of ten or more. The chain links TRBV29-1 to TRBJ1-2; 7 bases line up with TRBD1. CDR1 is SQVTM, CDR2 ANQGSEA, per germline. V shed 8 bases, J shed 8 bases, and the junction held 14 bases outside the gene matches. The CDR3 is 13 amino acids. CDR3 sequence: CSSIPSQGQGYTF. Written as DNA, the CDR3 is TGCAGCTCCATCCCTTCACAGGGACAGGGCTACACCTTC.

The V and J genes are TRBV4-2 and TRBJ2-1; TRBD2 matches at 10 bases. From germline, CDR1 is LGHNA and CDR2 YNFKEQ. J gave up 9 bases and V 0 bases, and 5 bases lay outside the gene matches. This CDR3 has 15 amino acids. CDR3 nucleotide sequence: TGTGCCAGCAGCCAAGACTCTAGCGGGAGAAGTGAGCAGTTCTTC. As protein: CASSQDSSGRSEQFF.

The chain recombines TRBV19 with TRBJ2-3; 8 bases line up with TRBD1. V was clipped by 6 bases and J by 1 base; unmatched bases: 3. Germline CDR1 is LNHDA and CDR2 is SQIVND (reference sequence). CDR3 length: 14 residues. This chain's CDR3 is CASSLGQGTDTQYF. The CDR3 bases are TGTGCCAGTAGCCTGGGACAGGGCACAGATACGCAGTATTTT.

The chain uses TRBV4-3 and TRBJ1-1; D unclear. The V gene lost 0 bases and the J gene lost 1 base, with 9 bases spanning the gap. This CDR3 spans 15 amino acids. The V gene's germline CDR1 is LGHNA and CDR2 YSLEER. The CDR3 protein is CASSQEITGNTEAFF. CDR3 nucleotide sequence: TGCGCCAGCAGCCAAGAGATTACGGGGAACACTGAAGCTTTCTTT.

A note on this clone: The DNA is omitted, as the CDR3 cannot be located on it reliably, and the CDR3 follows TCRdb's listing. The genes are TRBV7-6 and TRBJ2-2; the table's D call of TRBD2 was not tested on the DNA. From germline, CDR1 is SGHVS and CDR2 FNYEAQ. The CDR3 is 16 residues long, ends included. The CDR3 here is CASSLSAWRTPGSCFF.

This clone was counted many times. The chain uses TRBV4-2 and TRBJ1-4; TRBD1 might be the D (5 bases). Trimming took 2 bases from V and 5 from J, leaving 9 bases between them. Germline lookup yields CDR1 LGHNA and CDR2 YNFKEQ. The CDR3 runs to 14 residues. CDR3 in amino acids: CASSQQGGNEKLFF. The CDR3 DNA follows: TGTGCCAGCAGCCAACAGGGAGGGAATGAAAAACTGTTTTTT.

A few counts support this clone. This rearrangement joins TRBV6-5 to TRBJ1-1; D call uncertain. Germline CDR1 is MNHEY and CDR2 is SVGAGI. Trimming took off 4 bases at V and 4 bases at J, with 16 bases between the two ends. The CDR3 totals 15 residues. The CDR3 sequence is CASSFRPRGSTEAFF. CDR3 in DNA: TGTGCCAGCAGTTTTCGGCCCCGGGGAAGCACTGAAGCTTTCTTT.

This chain connects TRBV5-1 to TRBJ2-7, with 10 bases matching TRBD2. Germline V gene lookup returns CDR1 SGHRS and CDR2 YFSETQ. Trimming cost V 4 bases and J 3 bases; bases outside gene matches: 7. The CDR3 has 15 residues. Here the CDR3 reads CASSPQLAGDYEQYF. DNA for the CDR3: TGCGCCAGCAGCCCCCAGCTAGCGGGAGACTACGAGCAGTACTTC.

The rearrangement uses TRBV28 and TRBJ2-7; tentatively, D is TRBD1 (6 bases). The germline CDR1 and CDR2 sequences are MDHEN and SYDVKM. This CDR3 comprises 16 residues. With 8 bases removed from V and 7 bases from J, the gap between germline ends came to 27 bases. DNA of the CDR3: TGTGCCAGCGTTACCCCAGGGGATCCCCTTTCGAGGGAGCAGTACTTC. Its protein product is CASVTPGDPLSREQYF.

V gene TRBV30 combines with J gene TRBJ2-7; no definite D call. CDR3 length: 12 residues. Germline V gene lookup returns CDR1 GTSNPN and CDR2 SVGIG (reference sequence). V was trimmed by 0 bases and J by 6 bases, leaving 9 bases between them. CDR3: CAWSVEAPEQYF. In DNA form, the CDR3 reads TGTGCCTGGAGTGTTGAGGCTCCCGAGCAGTACTTC.